This record covers a single TCR beta chain. The specificity of this receptor is unknown. Within one base of it there is no much larger clone, and no base qualities were kept. Whole blood was collected in K2EDTA tubes by collaborating institutions according to the institutions' own protocols. For TCRbeta analysis, collaborators shipped samples in one of three forms: frozen whole blood, isolated PBMCs, or DNA extracted from either of those sample types. TCRbeta CDR3 regions were amplified from genomic DNA using the immunoSEQ Assay, a bias-controlled multiplex PCR. Processing in the source paper ran as follows. Nucleated cell counts per sample were estimated from amplification of reference gene primers within the assay. To quantify the absolute abundance of each unique TCRbeta CDR3 rearrangement, sequence reads were collapsed and filtered. Productive Simpson clonality was computed per sample as the square root of Simpson's diversity index over productive rearrangements. TCRdb provides this immuneACCESS table in a form limited to in-frame rearrangements. Some clones are lacking; in checked studies, under half of them reflect an unresolved V gene, and why the rest are absent is not known. Clone size and V and J calls were adopted from that table, with D and trimming inferred from the DNA. Recorded for this sample are 98,000 or so clones; roughly 82% of them occurred a single time. The biggest ten clones account for roughly 29% of the sample.

This sample was included in a study of blood T cell repertoires in COVID-19 (dated by TCRdb to 2019 to 2021). Regarding the complete study: Samples covering the acute and convalescent phases of COVID-19 were provided by collaborators in the United States, Italy and Spain. Where available, HLA class I and class II types were taken from metadata supplied by the sample provider and were not determined by assay-based typing. The material from the prospective study consisted of cDNA or gDNA derived from T cells, B-cell-depleted T cells, or PBMCs. Nearly every sample came with metadata listing a de-identified subject ID, COVID-19 status, age in years and sex. The dataset comprised deeply sampled blood TCRbeta repertoires from subjects exposed to, actively infected with, or recovered from COVID-19. A freely available public database, intended as a resource for researchers studying the immune response to SARS-CoV-2, is where the repertoires were released. The samples were drawn from the first 160 participants of the ongoing ImmuneRACE study and from 1,254 subjects provided by 6 global collaborators. Beyond this particular receptor, the publication reports: The amount of clinical and demographic metadata varied by source and participant and was provided uncurated.

From cysteine to phenylalanine, the CDR3 is 19 amino acids long. Of the read, only the CDR3 DNA is kept; its 57 bases are in frame from base 1. V sheds 0 bases and J sheds 0 bases, leaving 18 bases between their ends. CDR1 and CDR2, looked up from the germline V gene, are MGHRA and YSYEKL. The specimen was peripheral blood. This chain joins TRBV4-1 to TRBJ2-1, with TRBD1 tentatively as D gene (6 bases match). The sequence was obtained from a man in his 60s with acute or convalescent COVID-19. The CDR3 in this case is CASSQDRTAPISSYNEQFF. The nucleotide sequence reads as follows: TGCGCCAGCAGCCAAGATAGGACAGCCCCTATAAGCTCCTACAATGAGCAGTTCTTC.